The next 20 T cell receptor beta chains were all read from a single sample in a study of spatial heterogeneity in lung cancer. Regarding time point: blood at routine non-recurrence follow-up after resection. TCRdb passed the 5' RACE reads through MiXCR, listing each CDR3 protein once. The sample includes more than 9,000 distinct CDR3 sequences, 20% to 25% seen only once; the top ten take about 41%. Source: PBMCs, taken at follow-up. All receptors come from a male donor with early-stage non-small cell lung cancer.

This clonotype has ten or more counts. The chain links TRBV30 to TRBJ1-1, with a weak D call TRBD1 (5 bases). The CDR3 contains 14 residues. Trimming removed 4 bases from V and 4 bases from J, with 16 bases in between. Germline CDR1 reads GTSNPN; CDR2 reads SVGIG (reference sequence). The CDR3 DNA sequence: TGTGCCTGGAACTCGCAGGGCCCCCCCACTGAAGCTTTCTTT. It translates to CAWNSQGPPTEAFF.

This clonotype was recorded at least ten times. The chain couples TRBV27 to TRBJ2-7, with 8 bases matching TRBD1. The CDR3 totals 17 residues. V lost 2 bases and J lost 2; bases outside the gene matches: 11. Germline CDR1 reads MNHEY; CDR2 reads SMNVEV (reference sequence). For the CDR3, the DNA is TGTGCCAGCAGTTTACGGGGACAGGACTTTCCTCCCTACGAGCAGTACTTC. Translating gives CASSLRGQDFPPYEQYF.

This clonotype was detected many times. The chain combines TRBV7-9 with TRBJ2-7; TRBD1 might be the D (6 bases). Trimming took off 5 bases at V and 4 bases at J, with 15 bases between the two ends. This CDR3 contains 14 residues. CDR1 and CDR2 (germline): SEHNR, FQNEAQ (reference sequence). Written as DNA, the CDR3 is TGTGCCAGCAGCGCAGGGGTAGTGTCATACGAGCAGTACTTC. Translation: CASSAGVVSYEQYF.

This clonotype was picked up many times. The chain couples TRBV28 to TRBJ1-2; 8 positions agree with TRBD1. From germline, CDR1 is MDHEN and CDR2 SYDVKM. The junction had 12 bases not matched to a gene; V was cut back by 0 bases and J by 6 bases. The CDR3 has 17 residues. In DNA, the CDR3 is TGTGCCAGCAGTTTATGGGGGCAGGGGGCGCTTATCCATGGCTACACCTTC. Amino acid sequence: CASSLWGQGALIHGYTF.

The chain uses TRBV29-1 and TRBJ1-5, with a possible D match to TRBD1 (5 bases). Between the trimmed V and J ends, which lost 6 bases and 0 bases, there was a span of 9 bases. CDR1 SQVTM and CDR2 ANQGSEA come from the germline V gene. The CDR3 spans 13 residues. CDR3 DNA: TGCAGCGTGGGGGAGAGTAGCAATCAGCCCCAGCATTTT. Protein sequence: CSVGESSNQPQHF.

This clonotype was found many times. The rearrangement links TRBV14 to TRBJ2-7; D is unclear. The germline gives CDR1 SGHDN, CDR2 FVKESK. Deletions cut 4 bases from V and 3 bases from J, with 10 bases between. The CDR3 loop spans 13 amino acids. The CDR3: CASSRGLLYEQYF. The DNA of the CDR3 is TGTGCCAGCAGCCGAGGTCTCCTCTACGAGCAGTACTTC.

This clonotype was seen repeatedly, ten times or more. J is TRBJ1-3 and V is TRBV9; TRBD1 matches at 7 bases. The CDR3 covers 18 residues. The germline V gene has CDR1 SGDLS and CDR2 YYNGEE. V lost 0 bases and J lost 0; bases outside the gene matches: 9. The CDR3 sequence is CASSVGQGGPVSGNTIYF. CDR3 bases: TGTGCCAGCAGCGTAGGTCAGGGGGGACCCGTCTCTGGAAACACCATATATTTT.

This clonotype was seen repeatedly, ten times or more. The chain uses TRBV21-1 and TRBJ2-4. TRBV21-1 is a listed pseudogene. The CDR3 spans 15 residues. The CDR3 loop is CASSKRQLAKNIQYF. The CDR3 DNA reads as TGTGCCAGCAGCAAACGACAGCTAGCCAAAAACATTCAGTACTTC.

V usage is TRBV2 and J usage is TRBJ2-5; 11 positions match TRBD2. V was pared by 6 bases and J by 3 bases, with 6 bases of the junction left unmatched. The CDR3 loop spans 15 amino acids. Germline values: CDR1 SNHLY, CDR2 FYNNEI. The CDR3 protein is CASRKLTSGEETQYF. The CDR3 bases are TGTGCCAGCAGAAAATTGACTAGCGGGGAAGAGACCCAGTACTTC.

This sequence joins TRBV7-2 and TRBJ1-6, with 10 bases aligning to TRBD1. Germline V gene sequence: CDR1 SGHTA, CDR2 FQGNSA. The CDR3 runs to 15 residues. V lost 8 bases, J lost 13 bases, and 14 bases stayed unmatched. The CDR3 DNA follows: TGTGCCAGCGGATCCCCACCGGGACAGGGGAATCCCCTCCACTTT. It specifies CASGSPPGQGNPLHF.

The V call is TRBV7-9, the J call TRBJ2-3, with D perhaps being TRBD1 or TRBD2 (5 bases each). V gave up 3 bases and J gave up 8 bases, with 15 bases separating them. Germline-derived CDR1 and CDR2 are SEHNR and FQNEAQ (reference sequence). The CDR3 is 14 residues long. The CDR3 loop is CASSFGAQDGTQYF. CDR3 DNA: TGTGCCAGCAGCTTCGGGGCACAGGATGGTACGCAGTATTTT.

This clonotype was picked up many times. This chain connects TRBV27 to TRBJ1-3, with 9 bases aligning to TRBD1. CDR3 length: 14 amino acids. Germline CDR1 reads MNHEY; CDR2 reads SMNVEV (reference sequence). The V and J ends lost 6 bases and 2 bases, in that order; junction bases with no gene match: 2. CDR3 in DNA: TGTGCCAGCAGACAGGGGGCGGCTGGAAACACCATATATTTT. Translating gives CASRQGAAGNTIYF.

The CDR3 DNA follows: TGTGCCTGGAGTGCGCAGGCGGGCGAGCAGTTCTTC. It encodes CAWSAQAGEQFF. The rearrangement joins TRBV30 to TRBJ2-1; tentative D call: TRBD2 (5 bases). The CDR3 covers 12 residues. From germline, CDR1 is GTSNPN and CDR2 SVGIG (reference sequence). V lost 1 base to trimming and J lost 10 bases, with 11 bases between them.

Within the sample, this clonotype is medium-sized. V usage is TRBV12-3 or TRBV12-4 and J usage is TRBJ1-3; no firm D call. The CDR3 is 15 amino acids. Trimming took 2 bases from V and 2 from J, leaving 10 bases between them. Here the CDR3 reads CASSLYPRTGNTIYF. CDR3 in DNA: TGTGCCAGCAGTTTATATCCAAGGACTGGAAACACCATATATTTT.

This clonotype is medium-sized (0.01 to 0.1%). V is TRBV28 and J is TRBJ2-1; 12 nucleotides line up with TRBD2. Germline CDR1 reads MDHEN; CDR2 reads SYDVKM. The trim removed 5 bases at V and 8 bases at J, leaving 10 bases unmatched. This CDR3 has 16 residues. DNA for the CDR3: TGTGCCAGCAGTACCCCCGGGACTAGCGGGCGGGATGAGCAGTTCTTC. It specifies CASSTPGTSGRDEQFF.

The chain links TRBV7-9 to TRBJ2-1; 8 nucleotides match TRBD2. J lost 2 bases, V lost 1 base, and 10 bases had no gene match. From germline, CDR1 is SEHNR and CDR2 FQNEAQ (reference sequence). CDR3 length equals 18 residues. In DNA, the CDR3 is TGTGCCAGCAGCTTAGTCGTTCATCGGGAGGGACCCTACAATGAGCAGTTCTTC. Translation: CASSLVVHREGPYNEQFF.

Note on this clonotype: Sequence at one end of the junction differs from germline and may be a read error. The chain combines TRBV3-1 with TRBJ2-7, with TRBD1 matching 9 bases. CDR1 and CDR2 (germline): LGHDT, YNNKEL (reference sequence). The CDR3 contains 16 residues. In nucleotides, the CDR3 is TGTGCCAACAGCCCCGCAAGGGGACAGGGATTTGGCGAGCAGTACTTC. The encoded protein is CANSPARGQGFGEQYF.

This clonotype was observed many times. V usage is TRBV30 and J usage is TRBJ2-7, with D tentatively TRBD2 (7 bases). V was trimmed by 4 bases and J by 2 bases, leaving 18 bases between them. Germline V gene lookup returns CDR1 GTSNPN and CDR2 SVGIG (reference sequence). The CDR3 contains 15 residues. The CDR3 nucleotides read TGTGCCTGGATGTATAGGCGGGGGCCGACCTACGAGCAGTACTTC. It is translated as CAWMYRRGPTYEQYF.

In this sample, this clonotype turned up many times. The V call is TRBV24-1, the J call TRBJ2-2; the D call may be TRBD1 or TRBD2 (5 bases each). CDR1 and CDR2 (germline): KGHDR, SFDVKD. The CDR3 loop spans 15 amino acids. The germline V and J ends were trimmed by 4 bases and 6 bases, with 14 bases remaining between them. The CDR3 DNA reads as TGTGCCACCAGTGACCCCATCATGGGGGCCGGGGAGCTGTTTTTT. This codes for CATSDPIMGAGELFF.

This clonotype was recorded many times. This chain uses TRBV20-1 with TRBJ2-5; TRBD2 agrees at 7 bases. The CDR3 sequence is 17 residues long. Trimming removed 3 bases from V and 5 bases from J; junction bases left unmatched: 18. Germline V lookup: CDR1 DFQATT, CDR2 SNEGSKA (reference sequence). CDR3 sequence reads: CSARVDGSASGWETQYF. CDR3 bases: TGCAGTGCTAGGGTAGATGGATCGGCTAGCGGATGGGAGACCCAGTACTTC.